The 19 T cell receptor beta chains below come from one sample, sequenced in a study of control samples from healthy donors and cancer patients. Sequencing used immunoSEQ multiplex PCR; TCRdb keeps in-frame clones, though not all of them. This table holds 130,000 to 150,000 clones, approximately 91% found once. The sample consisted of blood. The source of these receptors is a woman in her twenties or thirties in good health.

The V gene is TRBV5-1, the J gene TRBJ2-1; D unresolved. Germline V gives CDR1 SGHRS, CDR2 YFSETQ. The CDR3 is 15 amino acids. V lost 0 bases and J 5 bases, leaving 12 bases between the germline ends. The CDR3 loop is CASSLDIVQNNEQFF. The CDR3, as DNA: TGCGCCAGCAGCTTGGATATCGTACAGAACAATGAGCAGTTCTTC.

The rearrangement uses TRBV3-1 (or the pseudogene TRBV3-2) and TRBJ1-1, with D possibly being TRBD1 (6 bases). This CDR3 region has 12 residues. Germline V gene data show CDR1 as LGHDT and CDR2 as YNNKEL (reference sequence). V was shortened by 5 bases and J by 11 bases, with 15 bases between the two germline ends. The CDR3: CASSKQGKGAFF. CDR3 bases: TGTGCCAGCAGCAAACAGGGTAAGGGCGCTTTCTTT.

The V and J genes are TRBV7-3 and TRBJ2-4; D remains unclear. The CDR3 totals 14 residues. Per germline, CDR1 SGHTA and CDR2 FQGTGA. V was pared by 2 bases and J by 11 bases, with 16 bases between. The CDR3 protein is CASSLGPPGRVQYF. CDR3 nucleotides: TGTGCCAGCAGCTTAGGCCCCCCAGGAAGGGTTCAGTACTTC.

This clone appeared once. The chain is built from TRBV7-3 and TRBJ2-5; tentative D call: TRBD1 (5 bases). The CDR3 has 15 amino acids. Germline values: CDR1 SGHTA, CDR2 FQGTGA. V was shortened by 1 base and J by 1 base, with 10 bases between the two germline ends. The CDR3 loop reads CASSLMIGAQETQYF. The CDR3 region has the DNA TGTGCCAGCAGCTTAATGATAGGGGCCCAAGAGACCCAGTACTTC.

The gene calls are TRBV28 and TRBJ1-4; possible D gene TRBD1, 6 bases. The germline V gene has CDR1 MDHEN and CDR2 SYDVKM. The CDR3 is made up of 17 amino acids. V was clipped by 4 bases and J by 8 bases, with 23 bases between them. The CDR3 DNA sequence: TGTGCCAGCAGTTCCCGGCGCCAGGGGAAGGGAGGAGAAAAACTGTTTTTT. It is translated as CASSSRRQGKGGEKLFF. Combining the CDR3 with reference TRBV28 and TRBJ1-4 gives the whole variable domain DVKVTQSSRYLVKRTGEKVFLECVQDMDHENMFWYRQDPGLGLRLIYFSYDVKMKEKGDIPEGYSVSREKKERFSLILESASTNQTSMYLCASSSRRQGKGGEKLFFGSGTQLSVL.

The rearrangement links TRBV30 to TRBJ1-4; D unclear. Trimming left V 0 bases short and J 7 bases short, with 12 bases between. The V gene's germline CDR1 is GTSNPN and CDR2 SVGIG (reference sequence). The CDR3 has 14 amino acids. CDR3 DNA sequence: TGTGCCTGGAGTGTAGGTGGGTGGAGTGAAAAACTGTTTTTT. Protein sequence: CAWSVGGWSEKLFF.

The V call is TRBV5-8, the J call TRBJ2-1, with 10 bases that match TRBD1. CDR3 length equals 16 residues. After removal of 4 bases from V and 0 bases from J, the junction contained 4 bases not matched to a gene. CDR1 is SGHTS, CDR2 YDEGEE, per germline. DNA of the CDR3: TGTGCCAGCAGCCCTTGGACAGGGGGCTCCTACAATGAGCAGTTCTTC. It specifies CASSPWTGGSYNEQFF.

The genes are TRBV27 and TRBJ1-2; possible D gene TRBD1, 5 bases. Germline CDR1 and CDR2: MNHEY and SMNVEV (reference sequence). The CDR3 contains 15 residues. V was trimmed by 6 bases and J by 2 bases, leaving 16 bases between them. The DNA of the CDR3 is TGTGCCAGCAGAGGGGAACGGGACGGCAACTATGGCTACACCTTC. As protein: CASRGERDGNYGYTF.

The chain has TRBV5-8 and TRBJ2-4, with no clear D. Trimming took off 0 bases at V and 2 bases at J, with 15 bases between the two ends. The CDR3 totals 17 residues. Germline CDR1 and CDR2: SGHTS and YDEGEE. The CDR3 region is CASSLVFGVVTKNIQYF. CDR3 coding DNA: TGTGCCAGCAGCTTGGTATTTGGGGTGGTGACCAAAAACATTCAGTACTTC.

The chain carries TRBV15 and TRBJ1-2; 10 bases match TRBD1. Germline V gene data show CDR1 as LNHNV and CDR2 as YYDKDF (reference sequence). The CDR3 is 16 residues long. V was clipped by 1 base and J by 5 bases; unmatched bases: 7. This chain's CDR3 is CATSRGGTGVVYGYTF. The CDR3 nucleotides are TGTGCCACCAGCAGAGGGGGGACAGGGGTGGTATATGGCTACACCTTC.

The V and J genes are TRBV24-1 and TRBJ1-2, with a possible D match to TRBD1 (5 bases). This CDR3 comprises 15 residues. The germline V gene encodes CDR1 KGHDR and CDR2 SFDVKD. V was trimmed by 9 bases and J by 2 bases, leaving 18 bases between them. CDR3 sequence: CATRGSGGRNYGYTF. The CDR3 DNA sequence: TGTGCCACCCGGGGTAGCGGGGGGAGGAACTATGGCTACACCTTC.

As DNA, the CDR3 is TGTGCCAGCAGTAACTATGCTACAAATTCACCCCTCCACTTT. Translation: CASSNYATNSPLHF. The J gene is TRBJ1-6, the V gene TRBV27; no clear D gene. The V end was cut by 5 bases, the J end by 7 bases, with 12 bases between. The CDR3 extends over 14 amino acids. The germline CDR1 and CDR2 sequences are MNHEY and SMNVEV (reference sequence).

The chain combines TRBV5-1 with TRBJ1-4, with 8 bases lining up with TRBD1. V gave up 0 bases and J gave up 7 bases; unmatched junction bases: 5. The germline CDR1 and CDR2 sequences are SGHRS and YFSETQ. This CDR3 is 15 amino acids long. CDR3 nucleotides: TGCGCCAGCAGCTTGGTGACAGGGGAGATTGAAAAACTGTTTTTT. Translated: CASSLVTGEIEKLFF.

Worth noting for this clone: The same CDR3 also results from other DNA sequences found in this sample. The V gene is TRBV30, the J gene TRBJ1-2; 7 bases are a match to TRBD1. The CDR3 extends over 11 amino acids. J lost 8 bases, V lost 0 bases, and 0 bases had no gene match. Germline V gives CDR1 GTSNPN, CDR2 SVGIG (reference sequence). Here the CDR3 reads CAWSVQGGYTF. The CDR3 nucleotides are TGTGCCTGGAGTGTACAGGGGGGCTACACCTTC.

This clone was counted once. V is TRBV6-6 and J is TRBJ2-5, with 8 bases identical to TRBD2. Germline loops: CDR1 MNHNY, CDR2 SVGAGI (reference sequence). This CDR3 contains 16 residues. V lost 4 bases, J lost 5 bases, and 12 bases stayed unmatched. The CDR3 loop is CASSSSTSGGAETQYF. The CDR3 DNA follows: TGTGCCAGCAGTTCTTCCACTAGCGGAGGGGCGGAGACCCAGTACTTC.

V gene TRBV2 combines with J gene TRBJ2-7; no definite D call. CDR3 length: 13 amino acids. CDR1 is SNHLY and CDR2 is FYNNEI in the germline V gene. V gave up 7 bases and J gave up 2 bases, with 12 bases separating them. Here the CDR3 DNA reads TGTGCCAGCACTTTGGACCGCCCCTACGAGCAGTACTTC. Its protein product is CASTLDRPYEQYF. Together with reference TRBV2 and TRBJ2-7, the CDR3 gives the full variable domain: EPEVTQTPSHQVTQMGQEVILRCVPISNHLYFYWYRQILGQKVEFLVSFYNNEISEKSEIFDDQFSVERPDGSNFTLKIRSTKLEDSAMYFCASTLDRPYEQYFGPGTRLTVT.

CDR3 nucleotides: TGTGCCGCCCGAGGAGGGGGAAGCTCCTACAATGAGCAGTTCTTC. Its translation is CAARGGGSSYNEQFF. The chain employs TRBV7-2 and TRBJ2-1, with D perhaps given as TRBD1 or TRBD2 (6 bases each). The CDR3 runs 15 residues. CDR1 is SGHTA, CDR2 FQGNSA, per germline. V gave up 11 bases and J gave up 0 bases, with 17 bases separating them. Filled out from reference TRBV7-2 and TRBJ2-1, the complete variable domain reads GAGVSQSPSNKVTEKGKDVELRCDPISGHTALYWYRQSLGQGLEFLIYFQGNSAPDKSGLPSDRFSAERTGGSVSTLTIQRTQQEDSAVYLCAARGGGSSYNEQFFGPGTRLTVL.

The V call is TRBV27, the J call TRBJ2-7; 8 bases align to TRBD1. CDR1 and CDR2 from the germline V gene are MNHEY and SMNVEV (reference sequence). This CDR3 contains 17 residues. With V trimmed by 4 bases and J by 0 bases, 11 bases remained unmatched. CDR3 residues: CASSSLWTGSSSYEQYF. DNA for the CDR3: TGTGCCAGCAGTTCCCTCTGGACAGGGAGCAGCTCCTACGAGCAGTACTTC.

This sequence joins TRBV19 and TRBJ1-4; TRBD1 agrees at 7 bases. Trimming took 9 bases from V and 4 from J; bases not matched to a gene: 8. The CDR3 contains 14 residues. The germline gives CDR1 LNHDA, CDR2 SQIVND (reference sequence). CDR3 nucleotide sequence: TGTGCCAGGACCCGGGACAGCGTTAATGAAAAACTGTTTTTT. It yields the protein CARTRDSVNEKLFF.